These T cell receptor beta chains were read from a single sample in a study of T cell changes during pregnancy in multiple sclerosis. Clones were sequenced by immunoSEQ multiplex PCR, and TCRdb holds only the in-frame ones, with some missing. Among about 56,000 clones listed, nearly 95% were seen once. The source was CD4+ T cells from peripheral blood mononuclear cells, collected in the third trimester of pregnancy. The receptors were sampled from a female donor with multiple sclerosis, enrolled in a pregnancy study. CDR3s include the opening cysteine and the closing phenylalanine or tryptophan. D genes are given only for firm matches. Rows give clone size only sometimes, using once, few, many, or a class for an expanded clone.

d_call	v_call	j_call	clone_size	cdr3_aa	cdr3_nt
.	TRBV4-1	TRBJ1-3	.	CASSQLTGAGGNTIYF	TGCGCCAGCAGCCAATTGACAGGAGCGGGAGGAAACACCATATATTTT
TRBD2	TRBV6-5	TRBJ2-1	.	CASGEGLGEQFF	TGTGCCAGCGGGGAGGGCCTAGGTGAGCAGTTCTTC
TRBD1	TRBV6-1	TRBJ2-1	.	CASQQGVNNEQFF	TGTGCCAGCCAACAGGGGGTCAACAATGAGCAGTTCTTC
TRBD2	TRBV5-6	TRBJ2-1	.	CASSDRLASYNEQFF	TGTGCCAGCAGCGACAGACTAGCCTCCTACAATGAGCAGTTCTTC
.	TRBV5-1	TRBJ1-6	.	CASSFDGTYNSPLHF	TGCGCCAGCAGCTTCGACGGGACATATAATTCACCCCTCCACTTT
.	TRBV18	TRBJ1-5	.	CASSPNGGGGSNQPQHF	TGTGCCAGCTCACCAAACGGGGGCGGGGGTAGCAATCAGCCCCAGCATTTT
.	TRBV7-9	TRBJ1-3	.	CASSLQSAAGNTIYF	TGTGCCAGCAGCTTACAGTCGGCGGCTGGAAACACCATATATTTT
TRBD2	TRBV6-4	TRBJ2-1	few	CASSDSSGGANEQFF	TGTGCCAGCAGTGACTCTAGCGGGGGGGCCAATGAGCAGTTCTTC
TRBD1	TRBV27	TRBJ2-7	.	CASSLSGTEAYEQYF	TGTGCCAGCAGTCTATCCGGGACAGAGGCCTACGAGCAGTACTTC
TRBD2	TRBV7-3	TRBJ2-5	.	CASSSGGETQYF	TGTGCCAGCAGCTCCGGGGGGGAGACCCAGTACTTC
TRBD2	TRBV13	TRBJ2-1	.	CASSPGGEQFF	TGTGCCAGCAGCCCGGGGGGTGAGCAGTTCTTC
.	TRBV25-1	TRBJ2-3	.	CASSVPGNPDTQYF	TGTGCCAGCAGTGTCCCGGGGAATCCCGATACGCAGTATTTT
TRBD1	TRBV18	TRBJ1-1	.	CASSPRDRMNTEAFF	TGTGCCAGCTCACCCCGGGACAGAATGAACACTGAAGCTTTCTTT
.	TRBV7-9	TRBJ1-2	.	CASIDRSRDLGGYTF	TGTGCCAGCATCGACCGATCCCGGGACTTAGGGGGCTACACCTTC
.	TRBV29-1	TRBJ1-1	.	CSVESPPGGFSEAFF	TGCAGCGTTGAATCGCCGCCGGGGGGGTTCTCTGAAGCTTTCTTT
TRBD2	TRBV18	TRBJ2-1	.	CASSLKSGGAYNEQFF	TGTGCCAGCTCACTGAAGAGCGGGGGGGCGTACAATGAGCAGTTCTTC
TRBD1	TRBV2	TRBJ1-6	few	CAGSGQGSHSPLHF	TGTGCCGGATCAGGACAGGGGAGTCATTCACCCCTCCACTTT
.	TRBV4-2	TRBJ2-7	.	CASSQDVGGSGEQYF	TGTGCCAGCAGCCAAGACGTCGGGGGATCGGGCGAGCAGTACTTC
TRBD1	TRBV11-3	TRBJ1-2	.	CASSDRGGGYTF	TGTGCCAGCAGCGACAGGGGCGGTGGCTACACCTTC
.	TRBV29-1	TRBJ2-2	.	CSAGRGTGELFF	TGCAGCGCCGGACGGGGCACCGGGGAGCTGTTTTTT
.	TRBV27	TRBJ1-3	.	CASRLAGNSGNTIYF	TGTGCCAGCAGATTAGCAGGAAACTCTGGAAACACCATATATTTT
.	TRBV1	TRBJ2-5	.	CTSSHSIGTEETQYF	TGCACCAGCAGCCATTCCATCGGGACAGAAGAGACCCAGTACTTC
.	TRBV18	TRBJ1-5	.	CASSPGGDSNQPQHF	TGTGCCAGCTCACCGGGGGGAGATAGCAATCAGCCCCAGCATTTT
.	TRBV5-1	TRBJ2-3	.	CASSLPTGTSTDTQYF	TGCGCCAGCAGCCTTCCGACAGGGACTAGCACAGATACGCAGTATTTT
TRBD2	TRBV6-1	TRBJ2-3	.	CASSAGLAGGLQQRTQYF	TGTGCCAGCAGTGCGGGACTAGCGGGGGGACTCCAGCAGCGTACGCAGTATTTT
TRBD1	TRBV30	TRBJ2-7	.	CAWSVQGAYEQYF	TGTGCCTGGAGTGTCCAGGGGGCATACGAGCAGTACTTC
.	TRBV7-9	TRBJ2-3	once	CASSTRQGTDTQYF	TGTGCCAGCAGCACTCGACAGGGCACAGATACGCAGTATTTT
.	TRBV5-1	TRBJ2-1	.	CASSSGLNNEQFF	TGCGCCAGCAGCTCCGGACTCAACAATGAGCAGTTCTTC